Listed below are T cell receptor beta chains from one sample, sequenced in a study of blood T cells in healthy people across ages. TCRdb processed the 5' RACE reads anew with MiXCR; each CDR3 protein has one entry. Of around 690,000 distinct CDR3 sequences detected, 58% appear once; the ten largest clones hold approximately 37%. Input material: blood. The source is a man aged 55 to 70 in good health. CDR3s include the opening cysteine and the closing phenylalanine or tryptophan. The D gene is left open where the match is weak. Some rows have no size entry. The others give once, few or many, or a class for an expanded clone.

>TRBV12-3/TRBV12-4|few|.|TRBJ2-5
TGTGCCAGCAGTTTTCCCTTCGGGACCCAGTACTTC
CASSFPFGTQYF
>TRBV6-1|.|.|TRBJ2-3
TGTGCCAGCAGTGAAGGCCCAGGTGCGACAGATACGCAGTATTTT
CASSEGPGATDTQYF
>TRBV10-3|few|.|TRBJ2-5
TGTGCCATCAGTCCTCGGCCCTCAGGGGAGACCCAGTACTTC
CAISPRPSGETQYF
>TRBV12-3/TRBV12-4|.|.|TRBJ2-5
TGTGCCAGCAGTTTAATCGCAACGTGGCAAACTAGTCTGAAGACCCAGTACTTC
CASSLIATWQTSLKTQYF
>TRBV20-1|.|TRBD2|TRBJ2-1
TGCAGTGCCAGACCGGGACTAGCGGCGCGACCGGCCCAGAGCTCCTACAATGAGCAGTTCTTC
CSARPGLAARPAQSSYNEQFF
>TRBV7-9|.|.|TRBJ2-1
TGTGCCAGCAGCTCCCCTGGAGGTTACAATGAGCAGTTCTTC
CASSSPGGYNEQFF
>TRBV11-2|.|.|TRBJ2-5
TGTGCCAGCAGCTTGCTCAGGGGGGGAGAGACCCAGTACTTC
CASSLLRGGETQYF
>TRBV5-1|.|TRBD1|TRBJ2-1
TGCGCCAGCAGCTCCGGACAGGACGCCTACAATGAGCAGTTCTTC
CASSSGQDAYNEQFF
>TRBV3-1|.|.|TRBJ1-2
TGTGCCAGCAGCCAAGACAGGGGTCATGGCTACACCTTC
CASSQDRGHGYTF
>TRBV2|.|.|TRBJ2-1
TGTGCCAGCACTGGGGACGTCAATGAGCAGTTCTTC
CASTGDVNEQFF
>TRBV29-1|.|TRBD2|TRBJ2-3
TGCAGCGTTGAACTAGCGGGGGGCCCCCCAGATACGCAGTATTTT
CSVELAGGPPDTQYF
>TRBV6-1|.|TRBD2|TRBJ2-5
TGTGCCAGCAAGCCCAGCGGGGGGGCCTTAGAGACCCAGTACTTC
CASKPSGGALETQYF
>TRBV11-2|.|.|TRBJ2-7
TGTGCCAGCAGCTCGGGGCTAGCAGACGAGCAGTACTTC
CASSSGLADEQYF
>TRBV28|few|.|TRBJ2-5
TGTGCCAGCAGTTTCAGGGCGGAGAAAAAAGAGACCCAGTACTTC
CASSFRAEKKETQYF
>TRBV24-1|.|.|TRBJ2-1
TGTGCCACCAGTGATTTGGGACATGAGCAGTTCTTC
CATSDLGHEQFF
>TRBV20-1|few|TRBD2|TRBJ2-5
TGCAGTGCTGGCGATAGCGGGGGGCTCCAAGAGACCCAGTACTTC
CSAGDSGGLQETQYF
>TRBV20-1|.|.|TRBJ2-6
TGCAGTGCTTGGACAGCTGGGGCCAACGTCCTGACTTTC
CSAWTAGANVLTF
>TRBV28|.|.|TRBJ2-4
TGTGCCAGCAGGCGGGGTTCACAAAACATTCAGTACTTC
CASRRGSQNIQYF
>TRBV27|.|.|TRBJ2-5
TGTGCCAGCAGGTCACTGACTATGTCCCAAGAGACCCAGTACTTC
CASRSLTMSQETQYF
>TRBV2|.|.|TRBJ2-1
TGTGCCAGCAGTGAAGGCGGGGTGGGTGAGCAGTTCTTC
CASSEGGVGEQFF
>TRBV5-1|few|TRBD2|TRBJ2-1
TGCGCCAGCAGCTCCGACTCTACTAGCGCGCCTGAGCAGTTCTTC
CASSSDSTSAPEQFF
>TRBV12-3/TRBV12-4|.|.|TRBJ2-6
TGTGCCAGCAGTTTCACCGACAGGCCACCCTCTGGGGCCAACGTCCTGACTTTC
CASSFTDRPPSGANVLTF
>TRBV6-6|.|.|TRBJ2-4
TGTGCCAGCAAGGGCAACTTAGCCAAAAACATTCAGTACTTC
CASKGNLAKNIQYF
>TRBV6-6|few|.|TRBJ2-1
TGTGCCAGCCGAAACCAGGGGTTAGATTACAATGAGCAGTTCTTC
CASRNQGLDYNEQFF
>TRBV5-1|few|.|TRBJ2-5
TGCGCCAGCAGCCCGCTCAGATGGGGGACCCAGTACTTC
CASSPLRWGTQYF
>TRBV20-1|.|TRBD1|TRBJ1-4
TGCAGTGCTAGAGCGGGACAGTCTGAAAAACTGTTTTTT
CSARAGQSEKLFF
>TRBV7-9|.|.|TRBJ1-1
TGTGCCAGCAGCTTGGGGTCAGGGGCTTTCTTT
CASSLGSGAFF
>TRBV2|.|TRBD1|TRBJ2-1
TGTGCCTCAAGAGGGACAGTCCACAATGAGCAGTTCTTC
CASRGTVHNEQFF
>TRBV7-9|.|TRBD1|TRBJ2-1
TGTGCCAGCAGCGGGACAGGGGGCGGCCGGGGGAATGAGCAGTTCTTC
CASSGTGGGRGNEQFF
>TRBV9|.|TRBD2|TRBJ2-1
TGTGCCAGCAGCCTTCGGACTAGCGGGAGCTTTGAGCAGTTCTTC
CASSLRTSGSFEQFF
>TRBV28|few|.|TRBJ2-2
TGTGCCAGCAGCACTCCAGGGACCGGGGAGCTGTTTTTT
CASSTPGTGELFF